A selection of T cell receptor beta chains follows, all from one sample in a study of T cell responses to AZD1222 COVID-19 vaccine. TCRdb's table, derived via immunoSEQ multiplex PCR, lists solely in-frame clones and lacks some. The data hold around 190,000 clones, with roughly 92% observed a single time. The specimen was peripheral blood, collected on day 0 of AZD1222 vaccination. All receptors come from an adult in good health. Each CDR3 is given with its conserved first and last residue. Each record gives: clone size, CDR3 length, J gene, D gene, V gene, CDR3 protein, CDR3 DNA. The D gene is left open where the match is weak. Clone size is given for some rows only: seen once, a few or many times, or a class if the clone is expanded.

clone size: NA
CDR3 length: 15
J gene: TRBJ1-6
D gene: NA
V gene: TRBV2
CDR3 protein: CASSEVGRANSPLHF
CDR3 DNA: TGTGCCAGCAGTGAAGTCGGCAGGGCTAATTCACCCCTCCACTTT

clone size: NA
CDR3 length: 12
J gene: TRBJ1-5
D gene: NA
V gene: TRBV30
CDR3 protein: CAWSVPGQPQHF
CDR3 DNA: TGTGCCTGGAGTGTACCAGGGCAGCCCCAGCATTTT

clone size: NA
CDR3 length: 13
J gene: TRBJ1-1
D gene: NA
V gene: TRBV19
CDR3 protein: CASTLGTLGEAFF
CDR3 DNA: TGTGCCAGTACCCTTGGGACGCTGGGCGAAGCTTTCTTT

clone size: NA
CDR3 length: 13
J gene: TRBJ1-4
D gene: NA
V gene: TRBV7-9
CDR3 protein: CASSFPANEKLFF
CDR3 DNA: TGTGCCAGCAGCTTTCCGGCCAATGAAAAACTGTTTTTT

clone size: NA
CDR3 length: 13
J gene: TRBJ2-5
D gene: TRBD2
V gene: TRBV2
CDR3 protein: CASRWAGVETQYF
CDR3 DNA: TGTGCCAGCAGGTGGGCGGGGGTGGAGACCCAGTACTTC

clone size: NA
CDR3 length: 16
J gene: TRBJ1-4
D gene: NA
V gene: TRBV5-1
CDR3 protein: CASRDRSGNPREKLFF
CDR3 DNA: TGCGCCAGCAGGGATCGATCCGGGAACCCTCGTGAAAAACTGTTTTTT

clone size: NA
CDR3 length: 11
J gene: TRBJ2-3
D gene: NA
V gene: TRBV30
CDR3 protein: CAWGPSYTQYF
CDR3 DNA: TGTGCCTGGGGCCCTAGCTATACGCAGTATTTT

clone size: NA
CDR3 length: 15
J gene: TRBJ1-5
D gene: NA
V gene: TRBV6-5
CDR3 protein: CASSYTALGGQPQHF
CDR3 DNA: TGTGCCAGCAGTTACACGGCCCTGGGAGGCCAGCCCCAGCATTTT

clone size: NA
CDR3 length: 17
J gene: TRBJ1-2
D gene: TRBD1
V gene: TRBV14
CDR3 protein: CASSLMYRGRSGGGYTF
CDR3 DNA: TGTGCCAGCAGCCTTATGTACAGGGGGCGGTCCGGTGGAGGCTACACCTTC

clone size: NA
CDR3 length: 15
J gene: TRBJ2-6
D gene: NA
V gene: TRBV2
CDR3 protein: CASITEISGANVLTF
CDR3 DNA: TGTGCCAGCATCACGGAGATCTCTGGGGCCAACGTCCTGACTTTC

clone size: NA
CDR3 length: 16
J gene: TRBJ2-1
D gene: NA
V gene: TRBV7-3
CDR3 protein: CASSPTGGNWVIEQFF
CDR3 DNA: TGTGCCAGCAGCCCAACTGGAGGGAATTGGGTTATTGAGCAGTTCTTC

clone size: NA
CDR3 length: 15
J gene: TRBJ1-6
D gene: NA
V gene: TRBV6-1
CDR3 protein: CASSEAPGQNSPLHF
CDR3 DNA: TGTGCCAGCAGTGAAGCGCCAGGACAGAATTCACCCCTCCACTTT

clone size: few
CDR3 length: 12
J gene: TRBJ2-2
D gene: NA
V gene: TRBV28
CDR3 protein: CASKTQTGELFF
CDR3 DNA: TGTGCCAGCAAAACCCAGACCGGGGAGCTGTTTTTT

clone size: NA
CDR3 length: 12
J gene: TRBJ1-2
D gene: NA
V gene: TRBV29-1
CDR3 protein: CSVDSLEYGYTF
CDR3 DNA: TGCAGCGTGGACAGCTTGGAATATGGCTACACCTTC

clone size: NA
CDR3 length: 17
J gene: TRBJ2-7
D gene: TRBD1
V gene: TRBV4-1
CDR3 protein: CASSQGHPGQIGYEQYF
CDR3 DNA: TGCGCCAGCAGCCAAGGGCACCCGGGACAGATCGGGTACGAGCAGTACTTC

clone size: NA
CDR3 length: 16
J gene: TRBJ1-5
D gene: TRBD1
V gene: TRBV7-2
CDR3 protein: CASSLSGGTDRQPQHF
CDR3 DNA: TGTGCCAGCAGCCTCTCCGGGGGGACAGATCGTCAGCCCCAGCATTTT

clone size: NA
CDR3 length: 13
J gene: TRBJ1-2
D gene: NA
V gene: TRBV6-5
CDR3 protein: CASGRTSNYGYTF
CDR3 DNA: TGTGCCAGCGGGCGGACCTCTAACTATGGCTACACCTTC

clone size: NA
CDR3 length: 13
J gene: TRBJ2-2
D gene: NA
V gene: TRBV9
CDR3 protein: CASSAVYTGELFF
CDR3 DNA: TGTGCCAGCAGCGCAGTATACACCGGGGAGCTGTTTTTT

clone size: NA
CDR3 length: 15
J gene: TRBJ1-2
D gene: NA
V gene: TRBV5-6
CDR3 protein: CASSLLGVLNYGYTF
CDR3 DNA: TGTGCCAGCAGCTTGCTGGGCGTATTAAACTATGGCTACACCTTC